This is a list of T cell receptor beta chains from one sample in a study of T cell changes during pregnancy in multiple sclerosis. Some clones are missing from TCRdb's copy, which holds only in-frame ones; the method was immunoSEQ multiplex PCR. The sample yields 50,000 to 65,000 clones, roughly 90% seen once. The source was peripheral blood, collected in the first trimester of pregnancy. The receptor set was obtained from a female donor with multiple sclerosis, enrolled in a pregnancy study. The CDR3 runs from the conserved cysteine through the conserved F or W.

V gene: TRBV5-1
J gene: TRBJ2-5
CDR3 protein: CASSLAPTGGQGETQYF

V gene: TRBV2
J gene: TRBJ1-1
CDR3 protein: CASRAGDMNTEAFF

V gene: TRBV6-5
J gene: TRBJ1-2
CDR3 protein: CASSYQTGYYGYTF

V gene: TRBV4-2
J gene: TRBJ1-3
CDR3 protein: CASSQQGGNTIYF

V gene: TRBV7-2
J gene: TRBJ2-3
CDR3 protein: CASSLVGGSGTDTQYF

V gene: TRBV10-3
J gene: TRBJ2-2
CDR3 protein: CASGQGVVTGELFF

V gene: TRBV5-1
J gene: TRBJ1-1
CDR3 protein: CASSGQTEENTEAFF

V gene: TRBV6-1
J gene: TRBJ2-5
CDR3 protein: CASSEGPSVETQYF

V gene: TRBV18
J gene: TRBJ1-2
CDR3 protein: CASSPRQSDGYTF

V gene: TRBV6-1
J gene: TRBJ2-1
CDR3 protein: CASSEEVAGGGQFF

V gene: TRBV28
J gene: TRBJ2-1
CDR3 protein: CASSLWSGENNEQFF

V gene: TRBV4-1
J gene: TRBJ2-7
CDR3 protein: CASSQVFVGSFYEQYF

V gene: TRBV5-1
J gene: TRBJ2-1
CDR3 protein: CASSLGGSVYNEQFF

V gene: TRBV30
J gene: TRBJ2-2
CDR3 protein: CAWKVVSGRSNTGELFF

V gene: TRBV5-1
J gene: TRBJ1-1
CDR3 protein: CASSLAGTATEAFF

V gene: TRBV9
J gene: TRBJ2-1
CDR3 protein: CASSVGASGVNEQFF

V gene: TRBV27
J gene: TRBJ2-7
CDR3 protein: CASQPDRGAYEQYF

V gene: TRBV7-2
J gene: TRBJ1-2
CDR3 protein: CASSLAGGQRYGYTF

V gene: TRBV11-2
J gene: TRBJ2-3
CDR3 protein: CASSPVTDTQYF

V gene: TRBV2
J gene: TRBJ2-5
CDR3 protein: CASSPRTSGSNIETQYF

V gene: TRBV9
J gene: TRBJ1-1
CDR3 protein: CASSGSVGAEAFF

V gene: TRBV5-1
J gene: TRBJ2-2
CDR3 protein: CASRPLEGATGELFF

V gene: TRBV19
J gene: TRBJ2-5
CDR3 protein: CASRPYAAETQYF

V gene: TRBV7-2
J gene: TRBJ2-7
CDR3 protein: CASSPVFSSYEQYF

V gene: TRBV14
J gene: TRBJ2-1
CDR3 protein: CASSQARGNIYNEQFF

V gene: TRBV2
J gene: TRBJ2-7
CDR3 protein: CASSRTGYEQYF

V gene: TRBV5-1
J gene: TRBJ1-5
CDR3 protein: CASRPGQGVYQPQHF

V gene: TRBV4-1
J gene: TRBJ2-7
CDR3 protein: CASKPGVGRDEQYF

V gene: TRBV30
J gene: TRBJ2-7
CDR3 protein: CAWAAGTGPYEQYF

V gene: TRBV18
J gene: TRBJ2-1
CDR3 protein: CASSPPGTGGHNEQFF

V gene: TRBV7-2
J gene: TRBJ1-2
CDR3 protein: CASSSDRSGYTF

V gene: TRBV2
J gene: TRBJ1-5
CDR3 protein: CASSETQFNQPQHF